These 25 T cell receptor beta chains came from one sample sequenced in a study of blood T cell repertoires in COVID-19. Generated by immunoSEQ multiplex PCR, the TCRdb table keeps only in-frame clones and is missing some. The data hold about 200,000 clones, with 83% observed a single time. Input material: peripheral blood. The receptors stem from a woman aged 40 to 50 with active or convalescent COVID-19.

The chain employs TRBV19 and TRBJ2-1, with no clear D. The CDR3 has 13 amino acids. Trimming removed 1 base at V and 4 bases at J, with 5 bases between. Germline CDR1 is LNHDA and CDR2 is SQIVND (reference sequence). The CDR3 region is CASSIGAYNEQFF. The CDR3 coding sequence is TGTGCCAGTAGTATAGGAGCGTACAATGAGCAGTTCTTC.

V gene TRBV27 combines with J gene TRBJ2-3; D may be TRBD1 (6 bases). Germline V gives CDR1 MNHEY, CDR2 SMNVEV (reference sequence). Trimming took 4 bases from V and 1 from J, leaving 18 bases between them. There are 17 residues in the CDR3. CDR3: CASSSPLGQIGTDTQYF. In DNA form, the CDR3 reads TGTGCCAGCAGTTCGCCCCTCGGACAGATAGGCACAGATACGCAGTATTTT.

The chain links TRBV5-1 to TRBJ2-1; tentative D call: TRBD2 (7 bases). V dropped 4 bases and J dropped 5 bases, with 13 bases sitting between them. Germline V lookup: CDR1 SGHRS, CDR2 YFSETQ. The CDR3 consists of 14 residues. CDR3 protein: CASSRGGADNEQFF. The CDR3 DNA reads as TGCGCCAGCAGCAGGGGGGGGGCCGACAATGAGCAGTTCTTC.

DNA of the CDR3: TGTGCCAGCAGTGAAAGGTCAGGGAGGGCAGATACGCAGTATTTT. Translation gives CASSERSGRADTQYF. The rearrangement links TRBV6-1 to TRBJ2-3; the match to TRBD2 covers 7 bases. The V gene's germline CDR1 is MNHNS and CDR2 SASEGT. The CDR3 totals 15 residues. Unmatched junction bases numbered 6, after V lost 2 bases and J lost 4 bases.

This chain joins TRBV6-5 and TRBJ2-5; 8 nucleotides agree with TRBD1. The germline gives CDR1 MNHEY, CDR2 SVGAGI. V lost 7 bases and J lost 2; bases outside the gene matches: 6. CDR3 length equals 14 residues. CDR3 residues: CASTWTGLQETQYF. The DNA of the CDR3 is TGTGCCAGCACCTGGACAGGGCTACAAGAGACCCAGTACTTC.

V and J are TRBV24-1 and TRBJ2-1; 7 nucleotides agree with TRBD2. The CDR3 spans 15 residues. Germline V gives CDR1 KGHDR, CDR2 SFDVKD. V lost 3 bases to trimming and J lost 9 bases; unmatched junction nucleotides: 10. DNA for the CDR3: TGTGCCACCAGTGATCGCGGGAGTCGTTTGATTGAGCAGTTCTTC. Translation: CATSDRGSRLIEQFF.

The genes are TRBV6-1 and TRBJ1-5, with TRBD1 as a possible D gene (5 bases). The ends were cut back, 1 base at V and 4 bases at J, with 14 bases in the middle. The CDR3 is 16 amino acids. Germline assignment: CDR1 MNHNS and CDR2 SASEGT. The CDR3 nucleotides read TGTGCCAGCAGTGAAGGCAGGACAAGGGTAAATCAGCCCCAGCATTTT. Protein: CASSEGRTRVNQPQHF.

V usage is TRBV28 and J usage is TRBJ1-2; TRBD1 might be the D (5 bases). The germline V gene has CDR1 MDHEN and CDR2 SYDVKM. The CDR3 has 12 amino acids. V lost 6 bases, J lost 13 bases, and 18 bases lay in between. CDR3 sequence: CASSPGLALCTF. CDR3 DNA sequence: TGTGCCAGCAGCCCAGGGTTGGCGTTATGCACCTTC.

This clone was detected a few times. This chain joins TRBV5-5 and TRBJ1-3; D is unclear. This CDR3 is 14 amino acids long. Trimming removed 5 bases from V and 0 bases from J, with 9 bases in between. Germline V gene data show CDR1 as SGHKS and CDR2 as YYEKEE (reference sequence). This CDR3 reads CASSLLPSGNTIYF. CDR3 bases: TGTGCCAGCAGTCTCCTTCCCTCTGGAAACACCATATATTTT. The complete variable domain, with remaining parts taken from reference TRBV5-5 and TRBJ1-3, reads DAGVTQSPTHLIKTRGQQVTLRCSPISGHKSVSWYQQVLGQGPQFIFQYYEKEERGRGNFPDRFSARQFPNYSSELNVNALLLGDSALYLCASSLLPSGNTIYFGEGSWLTVV.

CDR3 sequence (DNA): TGTGCCAGCAGTCTCTCAGGGGGGCGAGGGAACATTCAGTACTTC. Translation: CASSLSGGRGNIQYF. The rearrangement uses TRBV28 and TRBJ2-4, with a tentative D call TRBD1 (7 bases). The ends were cut back, 5 bases at V and 7 bases at J, with 18 bases in the middle. There are 15 residues in the CDR3. Germline V gene lookup returns CDR1 MDHEN and CDR2 SYDVKM. Full variable domain (outside the CDR3, taken from reference TRBV28 and TRBJ2-4): DVKVTQSSRYLVKRTGEKVFLECVQDMDHENMFWYRQDPGLGLRLIYFSYDVKMKEKGDIPEGYSVSREKKERFSLILESASTNQTSMYLCASSLSGGRGNIQYFGAGTRLSVL.

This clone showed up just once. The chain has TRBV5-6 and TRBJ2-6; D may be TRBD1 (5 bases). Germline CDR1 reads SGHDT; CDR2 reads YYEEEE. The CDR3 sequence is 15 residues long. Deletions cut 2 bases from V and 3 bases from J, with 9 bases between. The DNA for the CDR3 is TGTGCCAGCAGCTTACCAGGGAATGGGGCCAACGTCCTGACTTTC. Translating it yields CASSLPGNGANVLTF.

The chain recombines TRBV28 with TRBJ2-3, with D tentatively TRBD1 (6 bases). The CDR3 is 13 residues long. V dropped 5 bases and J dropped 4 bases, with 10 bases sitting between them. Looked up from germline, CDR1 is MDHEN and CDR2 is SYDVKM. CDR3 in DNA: TGTGCCAGCAGTGGGACAACCCCAGATACGCAGTATTTT. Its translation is CASSGTTPDTQYF.

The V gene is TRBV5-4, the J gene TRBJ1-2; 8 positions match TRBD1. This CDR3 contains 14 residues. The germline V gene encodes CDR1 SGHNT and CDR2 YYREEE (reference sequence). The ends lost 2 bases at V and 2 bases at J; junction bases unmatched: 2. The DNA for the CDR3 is TGTGCCAGCAGCTTTGACAGGGGCAACTATGGCTACACCTTC. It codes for CASSFDRGNYGYTF.

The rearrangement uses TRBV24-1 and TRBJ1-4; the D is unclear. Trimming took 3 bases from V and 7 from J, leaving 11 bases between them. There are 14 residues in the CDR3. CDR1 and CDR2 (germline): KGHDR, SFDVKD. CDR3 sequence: CATSDHTNSEKLFF. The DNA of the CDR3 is TGTGCCACCAGTGATCATACAAATTCTGAAAAACTGTTTTTT.

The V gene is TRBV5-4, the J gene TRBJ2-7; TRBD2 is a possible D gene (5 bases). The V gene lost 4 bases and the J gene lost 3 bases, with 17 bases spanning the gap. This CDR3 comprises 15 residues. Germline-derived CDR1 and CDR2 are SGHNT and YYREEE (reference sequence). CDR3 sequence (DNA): TGTGCCAGCAGCGTCTTTGAGCGGAGTGTCTACGAGCAGTACTTC. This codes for CASSVFERSVYEQYF.

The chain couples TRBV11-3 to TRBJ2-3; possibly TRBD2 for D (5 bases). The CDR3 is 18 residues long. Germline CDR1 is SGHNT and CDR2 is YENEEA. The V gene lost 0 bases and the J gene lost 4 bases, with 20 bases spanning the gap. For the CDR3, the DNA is TGTGCCAGCAGCTTAGATGGTAACGTGCGGGCCGTTGCAGATACGCAGTATTTT. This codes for CASSLDGNVRAVADTQYF. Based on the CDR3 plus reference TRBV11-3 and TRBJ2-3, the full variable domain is EAGVVQSPRYKIIEKKQPVAFWCNPISGHNTLYWYLQNLGQGPELLIRYENEEAVDDSQLPKDRFSAERLKGVDSTLKIQPAELGDSAVYLCASSLDGNVRAVADTQYFGPGTRLTVL.

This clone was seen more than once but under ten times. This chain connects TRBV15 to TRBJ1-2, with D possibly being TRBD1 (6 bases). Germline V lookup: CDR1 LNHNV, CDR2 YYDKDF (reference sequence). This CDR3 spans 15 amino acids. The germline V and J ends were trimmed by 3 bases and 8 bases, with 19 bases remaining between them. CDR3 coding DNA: TGTGCCACCAGCAGCGGGACAAGGGAGTTGGGGGGCTACACCTTC. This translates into CATSSGTRELGGYTF.

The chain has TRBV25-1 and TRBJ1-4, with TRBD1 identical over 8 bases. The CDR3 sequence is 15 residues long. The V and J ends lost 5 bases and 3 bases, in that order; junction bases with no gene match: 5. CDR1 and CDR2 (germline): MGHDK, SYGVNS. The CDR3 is CASSSGGISNEKLFF. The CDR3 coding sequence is TGTGCCAGCAGTTCAGGGGGCATATCTAATGAAAAACTGTTTTTT.

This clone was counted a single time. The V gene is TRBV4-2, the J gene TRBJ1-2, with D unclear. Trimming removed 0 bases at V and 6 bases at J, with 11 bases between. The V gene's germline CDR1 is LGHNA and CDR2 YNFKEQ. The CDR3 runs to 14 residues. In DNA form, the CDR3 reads TGTGCCAGCAGCCAAGATCTGGGCCGGAATGGCTACACCTTC. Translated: CASSQDLGRNGYTF.

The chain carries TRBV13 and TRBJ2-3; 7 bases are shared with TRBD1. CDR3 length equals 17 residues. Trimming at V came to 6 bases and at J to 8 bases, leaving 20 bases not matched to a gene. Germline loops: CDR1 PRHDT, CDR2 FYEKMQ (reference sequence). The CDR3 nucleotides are TGTGCCAGCAGAAACCTCGACAGGGCTGAGACCAGCGGTACGCAGTATTTT. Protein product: CASRNLDRAETSGTQYF.

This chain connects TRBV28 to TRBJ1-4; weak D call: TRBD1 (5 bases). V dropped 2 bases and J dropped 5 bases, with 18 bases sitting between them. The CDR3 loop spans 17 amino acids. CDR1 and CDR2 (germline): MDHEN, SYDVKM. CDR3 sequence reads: CASSLPREGHNNEKLFF. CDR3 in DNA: TGTGCCAGCAGTTTACCCCGGGAGGGGCACAACAATGAAAAACTGTTTTTT.

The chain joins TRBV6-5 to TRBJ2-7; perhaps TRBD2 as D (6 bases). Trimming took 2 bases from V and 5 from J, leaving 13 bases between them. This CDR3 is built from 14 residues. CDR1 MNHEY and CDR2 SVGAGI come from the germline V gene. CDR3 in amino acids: CASSYTGLNNEQYF. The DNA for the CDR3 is TGTGCCAGCAGTTACACCGGACTAAACAACGAGCAGTACTTC.

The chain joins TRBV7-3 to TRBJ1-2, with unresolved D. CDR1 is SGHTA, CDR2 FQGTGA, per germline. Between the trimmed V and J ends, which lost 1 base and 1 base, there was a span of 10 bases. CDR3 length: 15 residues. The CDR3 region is CASSLSRGCNYGYTF. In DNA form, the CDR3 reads TGTGCCAGCAGCTTAAGTCGAGGCTGTAACTATGGCTACACCTTC.

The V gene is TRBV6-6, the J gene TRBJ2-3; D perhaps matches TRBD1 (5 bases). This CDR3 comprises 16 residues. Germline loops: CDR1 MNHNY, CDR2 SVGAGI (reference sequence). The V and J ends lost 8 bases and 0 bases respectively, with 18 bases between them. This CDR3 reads CASVEGAAISTDTQYF. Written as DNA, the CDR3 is TGTGCCAGCGTAGAAGGGGCGGCAATTAGCACAGATACGCAGTATTTT.

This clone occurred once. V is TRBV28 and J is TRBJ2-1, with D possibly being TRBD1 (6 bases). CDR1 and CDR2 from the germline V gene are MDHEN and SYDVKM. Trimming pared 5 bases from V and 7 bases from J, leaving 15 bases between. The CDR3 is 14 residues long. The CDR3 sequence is CASSHGQSKNEQFF. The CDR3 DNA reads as TGTGCCAGCAGTCACGGACAGTCGAAAAATGAGCAGTTCTTC.